Here is one T cell receptor beta chain with its context. What it binds is not known. This sample was taken from a study of blood T cells in healthy people across ages. The second PCR ran roughly 7 to 11 cycles with a sample-barcoded 5' primer and J-beta primers. Every cDNA molecule bore a tag from a template-switch adaptor containing 12 random nucleotides. TCRdb reprocessed the 5' RACE reads via MiXCR and lists one record per CDR3 protein. The repertoire consists of about 290,000 distinct CDR3 sequences, with around 30% occurring once and the leading ten covering over 25%. Whole-study results and caveats: Naive and antigen-experienced cells were not separated, limiting conclusive comparison.

V lost 4 bases, J lost 4 bases, and 15 bases lay in between. Germline V gives CDR1 SGHDT, CDR2 YYEEEE. The CDR3 is 16 amino acids. This receptor was identified in a woman aged 70 to 79 in good health. The J gene is TRBJ2-6, the V gene TRBV5-6; D is perhaps TRBD2 (5 bases). The source material was blood. DNA of the CDR3: TGTGCCAGCAGCCGCGACGGGGTCTTAGGGGCCAACGTCCTGACTTTC. Its protein is CASSRDGVLGANVLTF.